The 21 T cell receptor beta chains given below trace back to one sample, sequenced in a study of T cells in Graves' hyperthyroidism and ophthalmopathy. TCR beta CDR3 regions were amplified from RNA. HTBI primers were employed in a first-round RT-PCR of the TCR CDR3. A single record per CDR3 protein comes from TCRdb applying MiXCR to the multiplex PCR reads. The table includes under 600,000 distinct CDR3 sequences, 15% to 20% detected once. The sample taken for sequencing was blood. The receptors were sampled from a woman aged 40 to 49 with Graves' ophthalmopathy.

This clonotype was seen repeatedly, ten times or more. The chain has TRBV3-1 and TRBJ2-1; D is uncertain. The CDR3 is 14 amino acids. The germline gives CDR1 LGHDT, CDR2 YNNKEL (reference sequence). The V and J ends lost 4 bases and 6 bases respectively, with 13 bases between them. The CDR3 nucleotides read TGTGCCAGCAGCCCCCCCTCGCAGCTCAATGAGCAGTTCTTC. This codes for CASSPPSQLNEQFF.

There are a few counts of this clonotype. The chain employs TRBV9 and TRBJ2-1; 10 bases match TRBD2. J gave up 3 bases and V 3 bases, and 9 bases lay outside the gene matches. The CDR3 has 17 residues. Germline lookup yields CDR1 SGDLS and CDR2 YYNGEE. The CDR3 region has the DNA TGTGCCAGCAGCGAGGGGAATCAGCGGGGGGGCTACAATGAGCAGTTCTTC. It yields the protein CASSEGNQRGGYNEQFF.

This clonotype was counted ten times or more. V gene TRBV18 combines with J gene TRBJ2-3, with D perhaps TRBD1 (5 bases). The CDR3 has 14 residues. Germline CDR1 KGHSH, CDR2 LQKENI. V lost 5 bases to trimming and J lost 1 base, with 10 bases between them. This CDR3 is CASSSTDRTDTQYF. The CDR3 nucleotides read TGTGCCAGCTCATCGACAGATCGCACAGATACGCAGTATTTT. Filled out from reference TRBV18 and TRBJ2-3, the complete variable domain reads NAGVMQNPRHLVRRRGQEARLRCSPMKGHSHVYWYRQLPEEGLKFMVYLQKENIIDESGMPKERFSAEFPKEGPSILRIQQVVRGDSAAYFCASSSTDRTDTQYFGPGTRLTVL.

This clonotype was observed at least ten times. This sequence joins TRBV7-3 and TRBJ2-2; possibly TRBD2 for D (6 bases). The germline gives CDR1 SGHTA, CDR2 FQGTGA. CDR3 length: 15 residues. With 5 bases removed from V and 1 base from J, the gap between germline ends came to 11 bases. CDR3 bases: TGTGCCAGCAGCCTCGGGAGACAGAACACCGGGGAGCTGTTTTTT. As protein: CASSLGRQNTGELFF.

This chain links TRBV9 with TRBJ2-5; D gene ambiguous. CDR1 SGDLS and CDR2 YYNGEE come from the germline V gene. The length of the CDR3 is 13 residues. V lost 0 bases, J lost 5 bases, and 8 bases lay in between. The CDR3 DNA reads as TGTGCCAGCAGCGTAGACGGGTGGGAGACCCAGTACTTC. This encodes CASSVDGWETQYF.

The chain combines TRBV20-1 with TRBJ1-4, with TRBD1 matching over 10 bases. Germline lookup yields CDR1 DFQATT and CDR2 SNEGSKA (reference sequence). The CDR3 is 15 residues long. Trimming cost V 0 bases and J 6 bases; bases outside gene matches: 4. The CDR3 coding sequence is TGCAGTGCTAGAGATTCGGGGACAGGGGATGAAAAACTGTTTTTT. This codes for CSARDSGTGDEKLFF.

In this sample, this clonotype turned up a few times. This sequence joins TRBV20-1 and TRBJ1-5; no clear D gene. V gave up 0 bases and J gave up 6 bases, with 9 bases separating them. The CDR3 extends over 13 amino acids. The germline CDR1 and CDR2 sequences are DFQATT and SNEGSKA (reference sequence). The CDR3 DNA sequence: TGCAGTGCTAGAGATGGGGTCGCTCAGCCCCAGCATTTT. This encodes CSARDGVAQPQHF.

The chain has TRBV6-1 and TRBJ2-3; 9 bases match TRBD2. Germline V lookup: CDR1 MNHNS, CDR2 SASEGT. Trimming removed 6 bases from V and 5 bases from J; junction bases left unmatched: 6. The CDR3 length is 14 residues. The CDR3 DNA sequence: TGTGCCAGCAGACTAGCGGGTGGGGGAGATACGCAGTATTTT. Residues: CASRLAGGGDTQYF.

Only a few counts were recorded for this clonotype. This sequence joins TRBV20-1 and TRBJ2-2, with 9 positions matching TRBD1. There are 15 residues in the CDR3. Germline CDR1 and CDR2: DFQATT and SNEGSKA (reference sequence). After removal of 4 bases from V and 6 bases from J, the junction contained 9 bases not matched to a gene. The CDR3 DNA reads as TGCAGTGCTATCCAGGGGACAGGGAATGCCGGGGAGCTGTTTTTT. It codes for CSAIQGTGNAGELFF.

The chain uses TRBV5-1 and TRBJ2-3; 10 nucleotides line up with TRBD2. V lost 0 bases to trimming and J lost 0 bases; unmatched junction nucleotides: 4. The germline V gene encodes CDR1 SGHRS and CDR2 YFSETQ. The CDR3 totals 17 residues. CDR3 in amino acids: CASSLVGSGGSTDTQYF. The CDR3 DNA follows: TGCGCCAGCAGCTTGGTGGGTAGCGGGGGGAGCACAGATACGCAGTATTTT.

Only a few counts were recorded for this clonotype. V is TRBV6-1 and J is TRBJ2-3; 15 bases are shared with TRBD2. Germline V CDR1 and CDR2: MNHNS, SASEGT. V was clipped by 4 bases and J by 5 bases; unmatched bases: 10. The CDR3 sequence is 18 residues long. CDR3 sequence (DNA): TGTGCCAGCAGTGGGAATGGACTAGCGGGAGGGCCGGGAGATACGCAGTATTTT. It is translated as CASSGNGLAGGPGDTQYF.

This clonotype was observed many times. The rearrangement joins TRBV6-1 to TRBJ2-7; 12 bases are a match to TRBD2. With 5 bases clipped from V and 2 bases from J, the junction kept 10 bases outside the gene matches. Germline V gene sequence: CDR1 MNHNS, CDR2 SASEGT. The CDR3 runs 17 residues. Here the CDR3 DNA reads TGTGCCAGCAGTACCGCTCGGACTAGCGGGGATACCTACGAGCAGTACTTC. The encoded protein is CASSTARTSGDTYEQYF.

The rearrangement joins TRBV24-1 to TRBJ2-2; TRBD1 is a possible D gene (6 bases). The ends were cut back, 4 bases at V and 9 bases at J, with 17 bases in the middle. This CDR3 contains 15 residues. The V gene's germline CDR1 is KGHDR and CDR2 SFDVKD. CDR3 sequence (DNA): TGTGCCACCAGTGAAACAGGGACGACCCAGCGGGAGCTGTTTTTT. Protein sequence: CATSETGTTQRELFF.

This clonotype was seen at least ten times. This chain joins TRBV30 and TRBJ2-5; the D is unclear. Germline loops: CDR1 GTSNPN, CDR2 SVGIG (reference sequence). The CDR3 consists of 15 residues. The V end lost 3 bases, the J end lost 2 bases, and 16 bases lay between the germline ends. The CDR3: CAWSPLRGRQETQYF. CDR3 DNA: TGTGCCTGGAGCCCCTTAAGAGGTCGTCAAGAGACCCAGTACTTC.

There are many counts of this clonotype. J is TRBJ1-3 and V is TRBV27; D not resolved. CDR1 MNHEY and CDR2 SMNVEV come from the germline V gene (reference sequence). With 5 bases removed from V and 0 bases from J, the gap between germline ends came to 11 bases. This CDR3 has 15 amino acids. CDR3 region: CASSPDTTSGNTIYF. The CDR3 bases are TGTGCCAGCAGTCCTGACACCACCTCTGGAAACACCATATATTTT.

At least ten counts were recorded for this clonotype. The rearrangement uses TRBV7-9 and TRBJ2-3; TRBD1 agrees at 8 bases. This CDR3 is built from 15 residues. V lost 4 bases to trimming and J lost 7 bases; unmatched junction nucleotides: 10. Germline CDR1 reads SEHNR; CDR2 reads FQNEAQ (reference sequence). The CDR3 DNA reads TGTGCCAGCAGCTCCCAGGGGGCCCAGACGAATACGCAGTATTTT. Translation: CASSSQGAQTNTQYF.

This sequence joins TRBV9 and TRBJ1-1, with unresolved D. The CDR3 extends over 14 amino acids. Germline CDR1 is SGDLS and CDR2 is YYNGEE. V lost 1 base to trimming and J lost 2 bases, with 9 bases between them. The CDR3 region has the DNA TGTGCCAGCAGCGTACACGGCAGCAACACTGAAGCTTTCTTT. Its translation: CASSVHGSNTEAFF.

The rearrangement joins TRBV10-3 to TRBJ2-3, with 7 nucleotides matching TRBD2. The length of the CDR3 is 17 residues. The J segment lost 3 bases and the V segment lost 8 bases, leaving 17 bases of the junction unmatched. CDR1 is ENHRY and CDR2 is SYGVKD in the germline V gene. As DNA, the CDR3 is TGTGCCATCTCCCTGGGAGTCTCGGGGGGAAGGACAGATACGCAGTATTTT. Protein: CAISLGVSGGRTDTQYF.

This clonotype has just a few counts. V usage is TRBV11-2 and J usage is TRBJ1-3; D might be TRBD1 (6 bases). CDR1 is SGHAT, CDR2 FQNNGV, per germline. The V end was cut by 1 base, the J end by 3 bases, with 13 bases between. The CDR3 extends over 16 amino acids. CDR3 amino acids: CASSLGPNRDGNTIYF. CDR3 coding DNA: TGTGCCAGCAGCTTAGGGCCCAACAGGGATGGAAACACCATATATTTT. Using reference TRBV11-2 and TRBJ1-3 for the parts outside the CDR3, the full variable domain is EAGVAQSPRYKIIEKRQSVAFWCNPISGHATLYWYQQILGQGPKLLIQFQNNGVVDDSQLPKDRFSAERLKGVDSTLKIQPAKLEDSAVYLCASSLGPNRDGNTIYFGEGSWLTVV.

There are a few counts of this clonotype. The J gene is TRBJ2-1, the V gene TRBV3-1; 7 bases map to TRBD2. Germline V gives CDR1 LGHDT, CDR2 YNNKEL (reference sequence). After removal of 1 base from V and 16 bases from J, the junction contained 10 bases not matched to a gene. The CDR3 has 13 amino acids. The CDR3 loop is CASSQAPSGDQFF. Here the CDR3 DNA reads TGTGCCAGCAGCCAAGCCCCAAGCGGGGACCAATTCTTC.

As concerns this clonotype: This could be a read error, since a much larger clone is one nucleotide away. CDR3 loop: CASRGGRLTGELSF. CDR3 nucleotide sequence: TGTGCCAGCAGAGGGGGCAGACTCACCGGGGAGCTGTCTTTT. The V and J genes are TRBV2 and TRBJ2-2, with 7 bases that match TRBD1. Per the germline V gene, CDR1 is SNHLY and CDR2 is FYNNEI. CDR3 size: 14 residues.